Reported below is one T cell receptor (beta chain). Repertoires were generated with immunoSEQ multiplex PCR, while TCRdb's copy carries only in-frame clones and drops some. The table includes about 430,000 clones, about 93% detected once. The data were taken from a study of Ad26.COV2.S vaccination and SARS-CoV-2 variants. The germline gives CDR1 SQVTM, CDR2 ANQGSEA. The CDR3 has 14 amino acids. V dropped 6 bases and J dropped 4 bases, with 16 bases sitting between them. The treatment is: around 19 received Ad26.COV2.S at low or high dose, single or two shots; 5 received placebo; per-sample allocation not given. Sampling occurred on day 63 after the first vaccine or placebo injection.

This receptor was identified in a person between 18 and 59 years old who received the Ad26.COV2.S COVID-19 vaccine or a placebo. The rearrangement joins TRBV29-1 to TRBJ2-1; D ambiguous. The sequencing here drew on peripheral blood, taken in a trial of Ad26.COV2.S vaccine versus placebo. Here the CDR3 DNA reads TGCAGCGTGGTAGGCGTGGCTAGGTACAATGAGCAGTTCTTC. This sequence encodes CSVVGVARYNEQFF.